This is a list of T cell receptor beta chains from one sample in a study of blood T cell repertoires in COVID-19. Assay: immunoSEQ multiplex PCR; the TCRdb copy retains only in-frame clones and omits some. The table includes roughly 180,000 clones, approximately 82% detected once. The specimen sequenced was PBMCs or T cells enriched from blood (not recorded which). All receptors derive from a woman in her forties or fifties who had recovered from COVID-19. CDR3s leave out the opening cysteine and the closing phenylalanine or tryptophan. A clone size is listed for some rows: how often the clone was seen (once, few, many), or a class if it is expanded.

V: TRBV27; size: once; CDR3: ASSIGLAGTLETQY
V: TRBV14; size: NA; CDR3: ASSPDRAPAEAF
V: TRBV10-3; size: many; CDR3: AISGGQGAGTGELF
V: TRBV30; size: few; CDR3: AWTLPGNTIY
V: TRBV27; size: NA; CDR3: ASSSRDSQAF
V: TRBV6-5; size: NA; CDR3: ASSRGRGGNTIY
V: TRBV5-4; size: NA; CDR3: ASSSPRDSMNTEAF
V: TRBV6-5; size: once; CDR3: ASSPRQGANYGYT
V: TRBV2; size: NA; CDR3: ASVAGGTDTQY
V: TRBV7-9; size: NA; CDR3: ASSLAPRINYGYT
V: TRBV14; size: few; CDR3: ASSRPDRGEQPQH
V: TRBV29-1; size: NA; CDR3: SVPLGGRYGYT
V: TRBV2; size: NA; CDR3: ATTTGLNEKLF
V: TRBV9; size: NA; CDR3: ASSAGWGGGNSPLH
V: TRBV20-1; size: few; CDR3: SARATGLDT
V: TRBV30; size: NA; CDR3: ACPSGDSGANVLT
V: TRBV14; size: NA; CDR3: ASSPQTVHNSPLH